The rows below give T cell receptor beta chains drawn from one sample of a study of monozygotic twins with inflammatory bowel disease. TCRdb reprocessed the 5' RACE reads; each CDR3 protein has one entry and no DNA is given. In total, the table holds some 170,000 distinct CDR3 sequences. What was sequenced was blood. The receptors originated from a human donor with ulcerative colitis or Crohn's disease, or a healthy co-twin of an affected twin (not recorded which). CDR3s include the opening cysteine and the closing phenylalanine or tryptophan.

j_call v_call cdr3_aa
TRBJ1-1 TRBV6-5 CASSPSGGTEAFF
TRBJ2-1 TRBV20-1 CSARFRHFDEQFF
TRBJ2-7 TRBV3-1 CASSQPLEREGFYEQYF
TRBJ2-1 TRBV29-1 CSVKGVAHYNEQFF
TRBJ2-1 TRBV20-1 CSARPGTSGAVEQFF
TRBJ2-5 TRBV11-2 CASSLDLGTSGKETQYF
TRBJ2-7 TRBV6-6 CASRRQGYEQYF
TRBJ1-3 TRBV20-1 CSATRTAGNTIYF
TRBJ1-2 TRBV20-1 CSARDNRANYGYTF
TRBJ2-1 TRBV3-1 CASSQRLLAGRDEQFF
TRBJ2-2 TRBV7-3 CASSNTGGTGELFF
TRBJ2-5 TRBV3-1 CASSQGHGWQETQYF
TRBJ2-6 TRBV5-4 CASSFFTSSGANVLTF
TRBJ2-1 TRBV11-2 CASSLGQTLAYNEQFF
TRBJ2-3 TRBV5-1 CASSLDVPRTDTQYF
TRBJ2-2 TRBV20-1 CSARDPVGDPTGELFF
TRBJ2-1 TRBV20-1 CSARGGGSGWNEQFF
TRBJ2-3 TRBV5-6 CASSLGDRGLGFTDTQYF
TRBJ2-7 TRBV28 CASSRGIGYEQYF
TRBJ2-3 TRBV11-2 CASLHRDGPTDTQYF
TRBJ1-3 TRBV4-1 CASSQAGNTIYF
TRBJ1-3 TRBV18 CASSLRPSSDTIYF
TRBJ1-5 TRBV6-2/TRBV6-3 CASRTENQPQHF
TRBJ1-5 TRBV27 CASSLPPTDRELLPQHF
TRBJ1-6 TRBV5-4 CASEERPRGSNSPLHF
TRBJ2-3 TRBV5-1 CASSSRRDGRTDTQYF
TRBJ2-7 TRBV6-6 CATSQGLEQYF
TRBJ1-5 TRBV6-5 CASSFGGPRSNQPQHF
TRBJ1-3 TRBV7-6 CASSPMQDGNTIYF
TRBJ2-5 TRBV6-1 CASKELGEGHQETQYF
TRBJ2-2 TRBV7-7 CASSRDNTGELFF
TRBJ1-2 TRBV20-1 CSARVGTDLTGLNYGYTF
TRBJ1-2 TRBV6-1 CASRARDRDENYGYTF
TRBJ2-1 TRBV11-2 CASSPPDRVVYNEQFF
TRBJ2-3 TRBV28 CASSQRRGQGYTDTQYF
TRBJ1-2 TRBV11-2 CASSLRTGYRLWTF
TRBJ2-7 TRBV7-9 CASSLSRYEQYF
TRBJ1-1 TRBV7-2 CASSLAGTGGRTEAFF
TRBJ2-7 TRBV27 CASTTRSGSNEQYF
TRBJ2-7 TRBV5-1 CASSQRDRGYEQYF
TRBJ2-7 TRBV7-2 CASSLDPGTRVHEQYF
TRBJ1-1 TRBV7-9 CASSPRGGTEAFF
TRBJ2-4 TRBV7-8 CASSWDQGRSNIQYF
TRBJ2-4 TRBV29-1 CSVAQTAKNIQYF
TRBJ2-1 TRBV15 CATSREGLAGAPSYNEQFF
TRBJ2-5 TRBV20-1 CSATGDYQETQYF
TRBJ2-7 TRBV2 CASSAGLAGGTDEQYF
TRBJ2-7 TRBV2 CASSPITGRHEQYF
TRBJ2-2 TRBV5-1 CASSLEVGHLTGELFF
TRBJ2-5 TRBV5-6 CASSLVGCEETQYF